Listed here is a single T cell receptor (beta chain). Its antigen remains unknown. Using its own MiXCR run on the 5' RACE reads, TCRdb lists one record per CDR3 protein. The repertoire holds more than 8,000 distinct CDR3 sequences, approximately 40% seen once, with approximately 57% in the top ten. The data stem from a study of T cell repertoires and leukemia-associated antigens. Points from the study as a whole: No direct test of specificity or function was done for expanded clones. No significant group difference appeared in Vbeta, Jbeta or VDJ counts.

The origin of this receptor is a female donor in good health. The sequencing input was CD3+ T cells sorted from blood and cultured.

The DNA for the CDR3 is TGTGCCAGCTCCGTACTAGCACAAGAGACCCAGTACTTC. Translated, it gives CASSVLAQETQYF. This chain joins TRBV18 and TRBJ2-5, with D possibly being TRBD2 (6 bases). Germline V CDR1 and CDR2: KGHSH, LQKENI. Trimming left V 6 bases short and J 2 bases short, with 10 bases between. The CDR3 length is 13 residues.